This T cell receptor delta chain was profiled in a study of gamma delta lymphoproliferative disorders and STAT genes (dated by TCRdb to the late 2010s). At the level of the whole study: Gamma-chain libraries were prepared from at least 50 ng of genomic DNA using the LymphoTrack Dx TCRG Assay. To confirm the results, all delta-chain samples and a couple of gamma-chain samples were sequenced a second time. Since no corresponding Invivoscribe delta assay was available, delta-chain libraries were prepared following the standard operating procedure of the EuroClonality-NGS working group. The study profiled TCR gamma and delta CDR3 repertoires by deep sequencing in Tgammadelta lymphoproliferative disease patients and healthy controls, within a larger immunophenotypic and STAT-mutation study.

TCR sequencing was performed on genomic DNA from peripheral blood mononuclear cells isolated from patients and controls. The control group consisted of approximately 23 healthy adult blood donors (median age roughly 60 years; roughly 12 males and about eleven females) who were matched to the patients for age and sex. Both library methods used multiplex PCR with primers targeting conserved V and J regions of the TCR genes. The amplicons were purified, pooled and then sequenced on an Illumina MiSeq platform. On the study's bioinformatics: V(D)J alignment, clonotype assembly and translation were performed with MiXCR, whereas functionality assessment and CDR3 repertoire analyses were performed with VDJtools. CDR3 was defined according to IMGT, and analyses were limited to productive sequences using functional genes, with ORF genes and pseudogenes excluded. A custom Python script was used to search all patients and controls for identical amino acid CDR3s of major clonotypes (frequency >=5%). A one-sided non-parametric Wilcoxon test was used to compare clonotype frequencies in patients versus controls. For TCRdb, the public reads were processed anew by CATT, and duplicate DNA sequences were folded into one row. The V and J calls shown here were made by TCRdb, not taken from the authors' results. The sample has roughly 1,300 delta-chain clones on record, under 1.5% of them singletons. The top ten clonotypes cover less than 45% of the sample.

The study at large found these results: When whole repertoires were clustered, gamma repertoires from patients grouped apart from those of healthy controls, but delta repertoires did not separate between the groups. The authors noted that NGS specificity may be reduced at low frequencies, so the public or private nature of leukemic clones needs confirmation. T cells in controls likely covered a range of maturation stages, whereas leukemic cells were skewed toward terminal effectors, which could potentially limit comparisons between patients and controls. Almost every major gamma and delta clonotype found in patients was public, meaning shared with at least one healthy donor, with just a couple of gamma clonotypes being private to disease.

From a lookup of the germline V gene, CDR1 and CDR2 are GEAIGNYY and EKD. V lost 3 bases and J lost 1 base; the stretch between them is 20 bases long. Reading from cysteine to phenylalanine, the CDR3 counts 17 amino acids. The CDR3 DNA has 51 bases and is translated from base 1. Comment on this clone: There is no known antigen for this receptor. The protein TCRdb gives is from a much larger clone and does not agree with this DNA's translation at residue 10, likely a read error; the protein shown here comes from the DNA.

Rearrangement joined TRDV2 to TRDJ1; 5 matching bases give a weak D call of TRDD3. This TCR derives from a human donor in good health. Sequencing was done on a sample of blood. This receptor has the CDR3 CACDVFGVVLGTDKLIF. In nucleotides, the sequence is TGTGCCTGTGACGTCTTTGGGGTTGTACTCGGCACCGATAAACTCATCTTT.